The 32 T cell receptor beta chains in this list originate from one sample, sequenced in a study of T cell repertoires in cytomegalovirus infection. TCRdb processed the reads anew with MiXCR; each CDR3 protein has one entry. The table has approximately 1,000,000 distinct CDR3 sequences, about 33% seen once. No antigens are known for them. Sequences were derived from cultured CD8+ T cells from PBMCs, sampled from culture after CMV antigen stimulation. These TCRs come from a human donor in good health (CMV status not recorded). Some clones in this sample may be carry-over from other donors' samples.

The genes are TRBV10-3 and TRBJ1-1; D is possibly TRBD1 (5 bases). Per germline, CDR1 ENHRY and CDR2 SYGVKD. V was trimmed by 6 bases and J by 0 bases, leaving 11 bases between them. This CDR3 is built from 14 residues. The CDR3 spells CAIRRDGLNTEAFF. In DNA, the CDR3 is TGTGCCATCAGAAGGGACGGATTGAACACTGAAGCTTTCTTT.

The chain couples TRBV7-6 to TRBJ1-2; maybe TRBD1 (6 bases). CDR3 length equals 15 residues. Germline CDR1 reads SGHVS; CDR2 reads FNYEAQ. Trimming pared 1 base from V and 6 bases from J, leaving 15 bases between. The CDR3 reads CASSLEVGGANGYTF. The CDR3 DNA sequence: TGTGCCAGCAGCTTAGAGGTTGGGGGCGCAAATGGCTACACCTTC.

The chain is built from TRBV20-1 and TRBJ1-3; D is perhaps TRBD1 (5 bases). The CDR3 is made up of 14 amino acids. The V end lost 3 bases, the J end lost 0 bases, and 9 bases lay between the germline ends. The germline V gene encodes CDR1 DFQATT and CDR2 SNEGSKA (reference sequence). CDR3 bases: TGCAGTGCTAGGGGGGGGAGCTCTGGAAACACCATATATTTT. Residues: CSARGGSSGNTIYF.

The gene calls are TRBV6-5 and TRBJ1-2, with D tentatively TRBD1 (5 bases). CDR1 MNHEY and CDR2 SVGAGI come from the germline V gene. V was clipped by 2 bases and J by 8 bases, with 9 bases between them. There are 12 residues in the CDR3. The CDR3 loop is CASSYGGVGYTF. The CDR3 DNA is TGTGCCAGCAGTTACGGGGGGGTCGGCTACACCTTC.

The chain has TRBV11-2 and TRBJ1-1; 8 bases line up with TRBD1. The CDR3 loop spans 17 amino acids. Germline CDR1 SGHAT, CDR2 FQNNGV. V trimming: 4 bases; J trimming: 1 base; junction bases outside the gene matches: 11. CDR3 loop: CASSSWASGTGNTEAFF. The CDR3 region has the DNA TGTGCCAGCAGCTCGTGGGCTTCCGGGACAGGGAACACTGAAGCTTTCTTT. Looking up the rest from reference TRBV11-2 and TRBJ1-1 gives the full variable domain: EAGVAQSPRYKIIEKRQSVAFWCNPISGHATLYWYQQILGQGPKLLIQFQNNGVVDDSQLPKDRFSAERLKGVDSTLKIQPAKLEDSAVYLCASSSWASGTGNTEAFFGQGTRLTVV.

The rearrangement links TRBV5-1 to TRBJ1-1, with D possibly being TRBD1 (5 bases). Germline CDR1 is SGHRS and CDR2 is YFSETQ. There are 15 residues in the CDR3. The germline V and J ends were trimmed by 1 base and 4 bases, with 14 bases remaining between them. The CDR3 region is CASSLRYTGTTEAFF. CDR3 sequence (DNA): TGCGCCAGCAGCTTGCGATATACAGGAACCACTGAAGCTTTCTTT.

This clonotype was counted once. V is TRBV5-1 and J is TRBJ2-2, with 9 bases identical to TRBD1. V was clipped by 0 bases and J by 0 bases; unmatched bases: 9. Germline V gives CDR1 SGHRS, CDR2 YFSETQ. The CDR3 consists of 19 residues. CDR3 amino acids: CASSLAGQGRYTNTGELFF. CDR3 nucleotides: TGCGCCAGCAGCTTGGCTGGACAGGGGCGATACACGAACACCGGGGAGCTGTTTTTT.

The chain has TRBV6-1 and TRBJ2-2, with 12 bases lining up with TRBD1. CDR3 length: 16 amino acids. J gave up 6 bases and V 2 bases, and 4 bases lay outside the gene matches. CDR1 is MNHNS and CDR2 is SASEGT in the germline V gene. The CDR3 here is CASSERGQGAPGELFF. CDR3 DNA sequence: TGTGCCAGCAGTGAACGGGGACAGGGGGCGCCCGGGGAGCTGTTTTTT.

CDR3 protein: CASSIDREDQPQHF. As DNA, the CDR3 is TGTGCCAGCAGCATCGACAGGGAAGACCAGCCCCAGCATTTT. V gene TRBV7-9 combines with J gene TRBJ1-5, with 7 bases aligning to TRBD1. The V gene end was trimmed by 5 bases and the J gene end by 7 bases; junction bases not matched to a gene: 8. Germline values: CDR1 SEHNR, CDR2 FQNEAQ (reference sequence). CDR3 length: 14 amino acids.

The chain couples TRBV5-4 to TRBJ2-2; D is possibly TRBD1 or TRBD2 (5 bases each). The CDR3 spans 16 residues. Germline lookup yields CDR1 SGHNT and CDR2 YYREEE (reference sequence). Trimming took 0 bases from V and 1 from J, leaving 10 bases between them. The CDR3 here is CASSLGQGVNTGELFF. DNA of the CDR3: TGTGCCAGCAGCTTGGGGCAGGGAGTGAACACCGGGGAGCTGTTTTTT.

This chain uses TRBV6-2 or TRBV6-3 with TRBJ2-2, with D hard to call. The length of the CDR3 is 13 residues. V shed 3 bases and J shed 9 bases, with 11 bases lying between them. Germline V gene data show CDR1 as MNHEY and CDR2 as SVGEGT. The CDR3 here is CASSYRSSWELFF. In DNA form, the CDR3 reads TGTGCCAGCAGTTATAGATCGTCATGGGAGCTGTTTTTT.

This chain connects TRBV4-1 to TRBJ1-1; no firm D call. Trimming shortened V by 4 bases and J by 3 bases, and 21 bases separated the two germline ends. In germline, CDR1 is MGHRA, CDR2 YSYEKL. There are 17 residues in the CDR3. The CDR3 loop is CASSLWGGDRWDTEAFF. The CDR3 DNA reads TGCGCCAGCAGCCTTTGGGGTGGTGATAGATGGGACACTGAAGCTTTCTTT.

This clonotype was picked up a small number of times. The J gene is TRBJ2-3, the V gene TRBV14; 8 nucleotides align to TRBD2. Germline CDR1 SGHDN, CDR2 FVKESK. V lost 0 bases and J lost 2; bases outside the gene matches: 4. This CDR3 is built from 16 residues. In DNA form, the CDR3 reads TGTGCCAGCAGCCAAGAAGCGGGGGCTAACACAGATACGCAGTATTTT. Translation: CASSQEAGANTDTQYF.

The chain couples TRBV12-3 or TRBV12-4 to TRBJ1-4; D unresolved. V was pared by 5 bases and J by 2 bases, with 9 bases between. The CDR3 runs 14 residues. Here the CDR3 DNA reads TGTGCCAGCAGTGCCCGGTTGACTAATGAAAAACTGTTTTTT. Translated: CASSARLTNEKLFF.

The gene calls are TRBV5-1 and TRBJ2-3; D is tentatively TRBD1 or TRBD2 (5 bases each). This CDR3 has 17 amino acids. The germline V gene has CDR1 SGHRS and CDR2 YFSETQ. Trimming stripped 4 bases from V and 5 bases from J, with 23 bases between. This CDR3 is CASSVAVGDPKIDTQYF. In nucleotides, the CDR3 is TGCGCCAGCAGCGTGGCTGTGGGGGACCCTAAGATAGATACGCAGTATTTT.

This rearrangement joins TRBV27 to TRBJ1-2, with unresolved D. The germline V and J ends were trimmed by 6 bases and 1 base, with 18 bases remaining between them. The length of the CDR3 is 16 residues. In germline, CDR1 is MNHEY, CDR2 SMNVEV (reference sequence). The CDR3 DNA sequence: TGTGCCAGCAGCCCCCGTCCTCAGGTGATTAACTATGGCTACACCTTC. This sequence encodes CASSPRPQVINYGYTF.

The sample holds many counts of this clonotype. This sequence joins TRBV7-2 and TRBJ2-1; TRBD2 agrees at 16 bases. Germline V gene sequence: CDR1 SGHTA, CDR2 FQGNSA. The CDR3 has 20 amino acids. V was pared by 3 bases and J by 5 bases, with 13 bases of the junction left unmatched. CDR3 nucleotides: TGTGCCAGCAGCTTGGGCCCGGGGACTAGCGGGGGGGCCAGGGACAATGAGCAGTTCTTC. It yields the protein CASSLGPGTSGGARDNEQFF.

This clonotype has just a few counts. The chain carries TRBV12-3 or TRBV12-4 and TRBJ2-6; 14 bases map to TRBD2. The length of the CDR3 is 20 residues. V shed 4 bases and J 2 bases; nucleotides not matched to a gene: 10. Here the CDR3 reads CASSSATSGGEFTGANVLTF. The CDR3 nucleotides read TGTGCCAGCAGTTCAGCGACTAGCGGGGGGGAATTTACTGGGGCCAACGTCCTGACTTTC.

CDR3 in amino acids: CASRGPGISYEQYF. DNA for the CDR3: TGTGCCAGCCGGGGGCCAGGGATCTCCTACGAGCAGTACTTC. The chain couples TRBV7-4 to TRBJ2-7; D might be TRBD1 or TRBD2, each matching 6 bases. The germline V and J ends were trimmed by 8 bases and 0 bases, with 14 bases remaining between them. The CDR3 contains 14 residues. Germline V CDR1 and CDR2: SGHVT, SQSDAQ.

The chain is built from TRBV6-2 or TRBV6-3 and TRBJ2-1; D is unclear. V lost 7 bases and J 6 bases, leaving 7 bases between the germline ends. CDR1 is MNHEY and CDR2 is SVGEGT in the germline V gene. This CDR3 has 11 amino acids. The CDR3 DNA follows: TGTGCCAGCACCGAAAGCAATGAGCAGTTCTTC. This codes for CASTESNEQFF.

There are a few counts of this clonotype. The chain employs TRBV9 and TRBJ1-1; perhaps TRBD1 as D (5 bases). CDR1 and CDR2 (germline): SGDLS, YYNGEE. The CDR3 loop spans 14 amino acids. V was clipped by 0 bases and J by 4 bases, with 10 bases between them. This CDR3 reads CASSVGQGFTEAFF. The CDR3 DNA is TGTGCCAGCAGCGTAGGTCAGGGCTTCACTGAAGCTTTCTTT.

This clonotype came up a few times. This chain links TRBV27 with TRBJ2-1, with a tentative D call TRBD2 (5 bases). Trimming left V 0 bases short and J 4 bases short, with 10 bases between. Germline CDR1 MNHEY, CDR2 SMNVEV (reference sequence). The CDR3 is 15 amino acids. CDR3 coding DNA: TGTGCCAGCAGTTTATCAGCCTCGGGGTACAATGAGCAGTTCTTC. Protein product: CASSLSASGYNEQFF.

The chain couples TRBV7-9 to TRBJ1-4, with no clear D. This CDR3 contains 14 residues. With 4 bases removed from V and 5 bases from J, the gap between germline ends came to 11 bases. The germline gives CDR1 SEHNR, CDR2 FQNEAQ (reference sequence). CDR3 coding DNA: TGTGCCAGCAGCTCGGGTCTTCGAAATGAAAAACTGTTTTTT. It encodes CASSSGLRNEKLFF.

The chain uses TRBV12-3 or TRBV12-4 and TRBJ2-7; D remains unclear. The CDR3 spans 16 residues. Trimming cost V 6 bases and J 2 bases, with 20 bases left between them. Here the CDR3 reads CASSSPPTGKAYEQYF. The CDR3 DNA is TGTGCCAGCAGCTCCCCCCCGACTGGAAAAGCCTACGAGCAGTACTTC.

This clonotype was observed many times. The chain's CDR3 is CASSLWGRDSKANVLTF. The CDR3 DNA follows: TGTGCCAGCAGCTTATGGGGGAGGGATTCTAAGGCCAACGTCCTGACTTTC. The chain is built from TRBV7-9 and TRBJ2-6; 7 nucleotides align to TRBD2. V lost 2 bases to trimming and J lost 6 bases; unmatched junction nucleotides: 10. Germline V gives CDR1 SEHNR, CDR2 FQNEAQ (reference sequence). CDR3 length: 17 residues.

V gene TRBV27 combines with J gene TRBJ1-2; D is ambiguous. CDR3 size: 15 residues. V lost 6 bases to trimming and J lost 8 bases, with 22 bases between them. Germline lookup yields CDR1 MNHEY and CDR2 SMNVEV (reference sequence). The CDR3 nucleotides are TGTGCCAGCAGCCGTACCCACTCGAACCCATGGGGCTACACCTTC. It is translated as CASSRTHSNPWGYTF.

This clonotype appeared a few times. The V call is TRBV7-6, the J call TRBJ2-1, with D tentatively TRBD1 or TRBD2 (5 bases each). This CDR3 has 14 amino acids. V lost 1 base to trimming and J lost 7 bases, with 11 bases between them. Germline values: CDR1 SGHVS, CDR2 FNYEAQ. The CDR3 here is CASSLELGVNEQFF. Written as DNA, the CDR3 is TGTGCCAGCAGCTTAGAGTTGGGGGTTAATGAGCAGTTCTTC.

A note on this clonotype: This sequence may be a read error, since a much larger clone differs from it by one base. This sequence joins TRBV7-4 and TRBJ2-3, with D uncertain. CDR3 size: 14 residues. The V and J ends lost 1 base and 0 bases respectively, with 5 bases between them. Germline CDR1 and CDR2: SGHVT and SQSDAQ. DNA for the CDR3: TGTGCCAGCAGCTTAGTTTACAGCACAGATACGCAGTATTTT. Translating it yields CASSLVYSTDTQYF.

This clonotype was observed at least ten times. The CDR3 sequence: CASGLGADTQYF. In nucleotides, the CDR3 is TGTGCTAGTGGTTTAGGCGCAGATACGCAGTATTTT. This chain connects TRBV12-5 to TRBJ2-3; D unresolved. This CDR3 spans 12 amino acids. Trimming removed 3 bases at V and 4 bases at J, with 5 bases between. Germline assignment: CDR1 LGHNT and CDR2 FRNRAP.

The chain couples TRBV13 to TRBJ2-7; possibly TRBD2 for D (6 bases). Germline lookup yields CDR1 PRHDT and CDR2 FYEKMQ (reference sequence). This CDR3 is built from 14 residues. Trimming removed 3 bases from V and 2 bases from J, with 11 bases in between. The DNA of the CDR3 is TGTGCCAGCAGCTTGGGGGACTCCCCCTACGAGCAGTACTTC. Translated, it gives CASSLGDSPYEQYF.

This clonotype was recorded many times. The rearrangement uses TRBV12-5 and TRBJ2-1, with 8 nucleotides matching TRBD2. This CDR3 contains 18 residues. The trim removed 3 bases at V and 7 bases at J, leaving 17 bases unmatched. CDR1 LGHNT and CDR2 FRNRAP come from the germline V gene. Written as DNA, the CDR3 is TGTGCTAGTGGTTTCACTGTAGAAGCGGGGGTGAGTAGGAATGAGCAGTTCTTC. The encoded protein is CASGFTVEAGVSRNEQFF.

The chain carries TRBV6-6 and TRBJ2-3; 11 bases line up with TRBD2. V was pared by 0 bases and J by 2 bases, with 4 bases of the junction left unmatched. This CDR3 region has 17 residues. Germline V gene data show CDR1 as MNHNY and CDR2 as SVGAGI (reference sequence). CDR3 bases: TGTGCCAGCAGTTACTCTCTGACTAGCGGGGTCACAGATACGCAGTATTTT. Amino acid sequence: CASSYSLTSGVTDTQYF.